Below, 20 T cell receptor beta chains from the same sample are listed, as sequenced in a study of blood T cell repertoires in COVID-19. The protocol was immunoSEQ multiplex PCR, while the TCRdb copy is restricted to in-frame clones and leaves out a portion. The sample holds roughly 180,000 clones; 70% to 90% are singletons and the top ten take about 4.6%. The sequencing input was PBMCs or T cells enriched from blood (not recorded which). These receptors were obtained from a woman in her forties or fifties who had recovered from COVID-19.

The chain combines TRBV6-5 with TRBJ1-5; possible D gene TRBD1, 5 bases. V lost 5 bases and J 6 bases, leaving 8 bases between the germline ends. CDR3 length: 12 residues. Germline V gives CDR1 MNHEY, CDR2 SVGAGI. CDR3 amino acids: CASSQRGQPQHF. For the CDR3, the DNA is TGTGCCAGCAGTCAAAGGGGTCAGCCCCAGCATTTT.

This rearrangement joins TRBV3-1 (or the pseudogene TRBV3-2) to TRBJ2-1; no definite D call. The ends were cut back, 1 base at V and 2 bases at J, with 9 bases in the middle. Germline CDR1 LGHDT, CDR2 YNNKEL (reference sequence). The CDR3 consists of 15 residues. The CDR3 DNA sequence: TGTGCCAGCAGCCAAGTTACGGGTCCCTACAATGAGCAGTTCTTC. Its protein product is CASSQVTGPYNEQFF.

The chain couples TRBV9 to TRBJ2-3; D is unclear. Germline V gene data show CDR1 as SGDLS and CDR2 as YYNGEE. The CDR3 has 16 amino acids. Trimming pared 2 bases from V and 4 bases from J, leaving 17 bases between. Written as DNA, the CDR3 is TGTGCCAGCAGCGTCGGCGGTCTCCCCCCGGCAGATACGCAGTATTTT. Translated: CASSVGGLPPADTQYF.

The chain recombines TRBV9 with TRBJ2-3, with D unclear. This CDR3 is 16 amino acids long. Deletions cut 0 bases from V and 0 bases from J, with 11 bases between. Germline V gene lookup returns CDR1 SGDLS and CDR2 YYNGEE. Here the CDR3 reads CASSVDGASSTDTQYF. The CDR3 DNA sequence: TGTGCCAGCAGCGTAGATGGAGCCTCTAGCACAGATACGCAGTATTTT.

The V call is TRBV3-1 (or the pseudogene TRBV3-2), the J call TRBJ2-5, with 10 bases identical to TRBD2. The germline V gene has CDR1 LGHDT and CDR2 YNNKEL (reference sequence). Trimming at V came to 4 bases and at J to 5 bases, leaving 13 bases not matched to a gene. CDR3 length: 17 amino acids. Written as DNA, the CDR3 is TGTGCCAGCAGCCTTGCTAGCGGGAGTGTAGTAGCGGAGACCCAGTACTTC. Translating it yields CASSLASGSVVAETQYF.

In this sample, this clone turned up a few times. This chain uses TRBV11-2 with TRBJ2-7; maybe TRBD2 (6 bases). Germline lookup yields CDR1 SGHAT and CDR2 FQNNGV. This CDR3 spans 13 amino acids. Trimming shortened V by 3 bases and J by 2 bases, and 8 bases separated the two germline ends. DNA for the CDR3: TGTGCCAGCAGCTTTGGGGGGACCTACGAGCAGTACGTC. This gives the protein CASSFGGTYEQYV.

This sequence joins TRBV28 and TRBJ1-4, with TRBD1 matching over 7 bases. The CDR3 length is 15 residues. The V gene's germline CDR1 is MDHEN and CDR2 SYDVKM. After removal of 6 bases from V and 5 bases from J, the junction contained 9 bases not matched to a gene. This CDR3 reads CASRFPGGTNEKLFF. In DNA, the CDR3 is TGTGCCAGCAGGTTTCCAGGGGGTACGAATGAAAAACTGTTTTTT.

CDR3: CAWSATTDTGELFF. The CDR3 DNA reads TGTGCCTGGAGTGCTACGACAGACACCGGGGAGCTGTTTTTT. The rearrangement joins TRBV30 to TRBJ2-2; D possibly corresponds to TRBD1 (5 bases). The CDR3 has 14 residues. Germline loops: CDR1 GTSNPN, CDR2 SVGIG (reference sequence). Trimming removed 1 base at V and 3 bases at J, with 9 bases between.

This clone was seen only once. The V gene is TRBV4-1, the J gene TRBJ1-6; 11 nucleotides match TRBD1. CDR1 and CDR2 (germline): MGHRA, YSYEKL. The length of the CDR3 is 16 residues. V was clipped by 4 bases and J by 10 bases; unmatched bases: 9. The CDR3 here is CASSPTPGTGGSPLHF. CDR3 bases: TGCGCCAGCAGCCCCACCCCCGGGACAGGGGGATCACCCCTCCACTTT.

In its sample, this clone was seen once. The chain links TRBV12-5 to TRBJ2-7, with unresolved D. CDR3 length: 8 amino acids. Per the germline V gene, CDR1 is LGHNT and CDR2 is FRNRAP. The DNA for the CDR3 is TGTGCCTCGTACGAGCAGTACGTC. Translation gives CASYEQYV.

The rearrangement uses TRBV5-1 and TRBJ1-1; 7 nucleotides agree with TRBD1. CDR3 length: 14 amino acids. Germline V gene sequence: CDR1 SGHRS, CDR2 YFSETQ. J was trimmed by 1 base and V by 1 base; bases with no gene match: 1. The CDR3 DNA reads as TGCGCCAGCAGCTTGACAGGGGCGAACACTGAAGCTTTCTTT. Its translation is CASSLTGANTEAFF.

CDR3 coding DNA: TGTGCCAGCAGGATTCAGGGGATATCTGGAAACACCATATATTTT. Translated, it gives CASRIQGISGNTIYF. The chain combines TRBV6-5 with TRBJ1-3; D is perhaps TRBD1 (6 bases). The germline V gene encodes CDR1 MNHEY and CDR2 SVGAGI. This CDR3 is 15 amino acids long. Trimming pared 6 bases from V and 1 base from J, leaving 13 bases between.

The chain uses TRBV6-1 and TRBJ2-3, with a tentative D call TRBD2 (5 bases). V lost 2 bases to trimming and J lost 0 bases, with 12 bases between them. CDR1 and CDR2 from the germline V gene are MNHNS and SASEGT. The CDR3 totals 16 residues. The CDR3 DNA sequence: TGTGCCAGCAGTGAATACGGAGGCAGTAGCACAGATACGCAGTATTTT. Amino acid sequence: CASSEYGGSSTDTQYF.

The chain employs TRBV11-2 and TRBJ1-1, with 9 positions matching TRBD1. Germline V gene data show CDR1 as SGHAT and CDR2 as FQNNGV. J lost 5 bases, V lost 3 bases, and 1 base had no gene match. The CDR3 runs 13 residues. The CDR3 protein is CASSLTGGTEAFF. The CDR3 DNA reads TGTGCCAGCAGCTTGACAGGGGGTACTGAAGCTTTCTTT.

The table lists this clone with a count of one. This sequence joins TRBV19 and TRBJ2-4; possibly TRBD1 for D (6 bases). V lost 7 bases and J lost 2, with 18 bases in between. There are 16 residues in the CDR3. Per the germline V gene, CDR1 is LNHDA and CDR2 is SQIVND (reference sequence). CDR3: CASTVGDTLTKNIQYF. Written as DNA, the CDR3 is TGTGCCAGTACCGTCGGGGACACGCTAACCAAAAACATTCAGTACTTC.

This rearrangement joins TRBV3-1 (or the pseudogene TRBV3-2) to TRBJ1-2, with TRBD1 matching 7 bases. The CDR3 sequence is 15 residues long. Germline V gives CDR1 LGHDT, CDR2 YNNKEL (reference sequence). The J segment lost 8 bases and the V segment lost 2 bases, leaving 11 bases of the junction unmatched. The CDR3 is CASSQQTGVNGGYTF. The CDR3 coding sequence is TGTGCCAGCAGCCAACAAACAGGGGTGAATGGCGGCTACACCTTC.

The chain joins TRBV30 to TRBJ2-6, with TRBD1 identical over 7 bases. Germline V gene lookup returns CDR1 GTSNPN and CDR2 SVGIG (reference sequence). Trimming at V came to 0 bases and at J to 2 bases, leaving 7 bases not matched to a gene. This CDR3 has 17 amino acids. The CDR3 reads CAWSVTGALAGANVLTF. In DNA form, the CDR3 reads TGTGCCTGGAGTGTTACAGGGGCTCTCGCTGGGGCCAACGTCCTGACTTTC. The full variable domain, completed using reference TRBV30 and TRBJ2-6, is SQTIHQWPATLVQPVGSPLSLECTVEGTSNPNLYWYRQAAGRGLQLLFYSVGIGQISSEVPQNLSASRPQDRQFILSSKKLLLSDSGFYLCAWSVTGALAGANVLTFGAGSRLTVL.

This clone was detected only once. This chain links TRBV18 with TRBJ1-1; D unclear. The CDR3 is 17 amino acids. Trimming cost V 3 bases and J 4 bases, with 21 bases left between them. CDR1 KGHSH and CDR2 LQKENI come from the germline V gene. DNA of the CDR3: TGTGCCAGCTCACCGACCGGAGGGAGGGATTGGGGCACTGAAGCTTTCTTT. It yields the protein CASSPTGGRDWGTEAFF.

In this sample, this clone turned up once. J is TRBJ2-2 and V is TRBV5-8; TRBD1 agrees at 9 bases. Germline V gene sequence: CDR1 SGHTS, CDR2 YDEGEE. The CDR3 consists of 15 residues. V shed 3 bases, J shed 1 base, and the junction held 1 base outside the gene matches. The CDR3 region is CASSWGQGNTGELFF. The CDR3 DNA is TGTGCCAGCAGCTGGGGACAGGGGAACACCGGGGAGCTGTTTTTT.

The chain has TRBV7-8 and TRBJ2-5; 9 positions match TRBD1. Germline V gene data show CDR1 as SGHVS and CDR2 as FQNEAQ. The CDR3 is 16 amino acids. J lost 5 bases, V lost 0 bases, and 7 bases had no gene match. The CDR3 loop reads CASSLAGTGREETQYF. In nucleotides, the CDR3 is TGTGCCAGCAGCTTAGCGGGGACAGGGCGGGAGGAGACCCAGTACTTC.